These T cell receptor beta chains were read from a single sample in a study of CD8+ T cells in alopecia areata. Method: immunoSEQ multiplex PCR; TCRdb's copy keeps in-frame clones and lacks some. The repertoire includes some 170,000 clones, around 58% of them detected once, and 15% to 20% sits in the top ten. Sequenced material: CD4+ T cells sorted from blood, taken at week 56, from a patient treated with tofacitinib. The receptors were sampled from a human donor with alopecia areata. The CDR3 runs from the conserved cysteine through the conserved F or W. The order of the fields is D gene, J gene, V gene, clone size, CDR3 protein, CDR3 DNA. D genes are given only for firm matches. The size field is filled for only some rows; it gives once, few, many or a size class.

>NA|TRBJ2-1|TRBV11-2|many
CASSLLGDYNEQFF
TGTGCCAGCAGCTTACTCGGGGACTACAATGAGCAGTTCTTC
>NA|TRBJ2-5|TRBV4-1|few
CASSQSINSQETQYF
TGCGCCAGCAGCCAAAGTATAAACAGCCAAGAGACCCAGTACTTC
>NA|TRBJ2-5|TRBV15|NA
CATSREVSGETQYF
TGTGCCACCAGCAGAGAGGTTTCGGGAGAGACCCAGTACTTC
>NA|TRBJ1-2|TRBV30|NA
CAWSLMEEDGYTF
TGTGCCTGGAGTCTTATGGAAGAAGATGGCTACACCTTC
>NA|TRBJ1-1|TRBV30|NA
CAWDFSRDLIHF
TGTGCCTGGGACTTTTCCCGGGACCTAATCCATTTT
>TRBD1|TRBJ1-1|TRBV18|NA
CASSPRQGLDTEAFF
TGTGCCAGCTCACCTCGACAGGGACTAGACACTGAAGCTTTCTTT
>NA|TRBJ2-1|TRBV5-6|NA
CASSMGNEQFF
TGTGCCAGCAGCATGGGCAATGAGCAGTTCTTC
>TRBD1|TRBJ2-7|TRBV10-3|NA
CAISPGTADYEQYF
TGTGCCATCAGTCCTGGGACAGCCGACTACGAGCAGTACTTC
>NA|TRBJ1-1|TRBV19|once
CASSDRGGRTEAFF
TGTGCCAGTAGTGATCGGGGAGGGCGGACTGAAGCTTTCTTT
>NA|TRBJ2-3|TRBV7-8|few
CASSWGAETDTQYF
TGTGCCAGCAGCTGGGGGGCCGAGACAGATACGCAGTATTTT
>TRBD1|TRBJ1-5|TRBV29-1|few
CSVAGQEGQPQHF
TGCAGCGTTGCCGGACAGGAAGGCCAGCCCCAGCATTTT
>TRBD1|TRBJ1-5|TRBV14|medium-sized
CASSQGAGSNQPQHF
TGTGCCAGCAGTCAGGGGGCTGGGAGCAATCAGCCCCAGCATTTT
>NA|TRBJ2-7|TRBV7-2|NA
CASSTYLVVYEQYF
TGTGCCAGCAGCACCTATTTAGTAGTCTACGAGCAGTACTTC
>NA|TRBJ1-4|TRBV5-1|few
CASSLYLGNEKLFF
TGCGCCAGCAGCTTGTATCTGGGGAATGAAAAACTGTTTTTT
>NA|TRBJ1-5|TRBV6-5|NA
CASSYGKYDQPQHF
TGTGCCAGCAGTTACGGCAAGTACGATCAGCCCCAGCATTTT
>NA|TRBJ1-5|TRBV7-9|NA
CASSLNSGIGDQPQHF
TGTGCCAGCAGCTTAAATTCGGGGATTGGGGATCAGCCCCAGCATTTT
>TRBD1|TRBJ1-5|TRBV5-1|NA
CATKNRGRTGTNQPQHF
TGCGCCACCAAGAATCGGGGGAGGACAGGGACAAATCAGCCCCAGCATTTT
>NA|TRBJ1-1|TRBV5-1|few
CASSLVRNTEAFF
TGCGCCAGCAGCTTGGTTCGAAACACTGAAGCTTTCTTT
>TRBD1|TRBJ2-2|TRBV5-1|NA
CASSLVGQGDTGELFF
TGCGCCAGCAGCTTAGTCGGACAGGGGGACACCGGGGAGCTGTTTTTT
>TRBD1|TRBJ1-5|TRBV30|NA
CAWAGGSGNQPQHF
TGTGCCTGGGCAGGGGGCAGCGGCAATCAGCCCCAGCATTTT
>NA|TRBJ2-5|TRBV18|NA
CASSQDQETQYF
TGTGCCAGCTCACAGGACCAAGAGACCCAGTACTTC
>TRBD1|TRBJ1-6|TRBV23-1|few
CASSTRDREYSPLHF
TGCGCCAGCAGTACCCGGGACAGGGAGTATTCACCCCTCCACTTT
>NA|TRBJ1-1|TRBV7-2|NA
CASSRGFEAFF
TGTGCCAGCAGCAGAGGGTTTGAAGCTTTCTTT
>TRBD1|TRBJ1-5|TRBV19|once
CASSTTGTGAGDQPQHF
TGTGCCAGTAGTACCACCGGGACAGGGGCGGGCGATCAGCCCCAGCATTTT
>NA|TRBJ2-5|TRBV5-1|NA
CASSLSVGTQERYF
TGCGCCAGCAGCTTGTCAGTAGGTACCCAAGAAAGGTACTTC
>NA|TRBJ1-2|TRBV5-1|NA
CASSPGDSNGYTF
TGCGCCAGCAGCCCGGGGGACTCTAATGGCTACACCTTC
>TRBD2|TRBJ2-5|TRBV10-3|NA
CAISGGTTQETQYF
TGTGCCATCAGTGGTGGGACTACCCAAGAGACCCAGTACTTC
>NA|TRBJ1-6|TRBV11-1|NA
CASSLGVSGPLHF
TGTGCCAGCAGCTTAGGGGTTTCTGGCCCCCTCCACTTT
>TRBD2|TRBJ2-4|TRBV29-1|few
CSVEEGPSGGAVSKNIQYF
TGCAGCGTTGAAGAGGGCCCCAGCGGGGGGGCCGTGTCCAAAAACATTCAGTACTTC
>NA|TRBJ2-7|TRBV29-1|NA
CSVLQRLQQYF
TGCAGCGTTCTTCAGAGATTACAGCAGTACTTC
>TRBD1|TRBJ2-5|TRBV7-2|many
CASSPGQGAQETQYF
TGTGCCAGCAGCCCAGGACAGGGGGCGCAGGAGACCCAGTACTTC
>TRBD1|TRBJ1-1|TRBV29-1|NA
CSVADRGRNTEAFF
TGCAGCGTGGCAGACAGGGGGCGGAACACTGAAGCTTTCTTT
>NA|TRBJ1-4|TRBV7-9|NA
CASSRQLTATNEKLFF
TGTGCCAGCAGCAGACAGTTGACTGCAACTAATGAAAAACTGTTTTTT
>TRBD1|TRBJ2-7|TRBV5-1|NA
CASSRSGTGWYEQYF
TGCGCCAGCAGCCGATCCGGGACAGGGTGGTACGAGCAGTACTTC
>NA|TRBJ1-1|TRBV7-3|few
CASSLTGNTEAFF
TGTGCCAGCAGCTTAACCGGGAACACTGAAGCTTTCTTT
>NA|TRBJ2-6|TRBV7-9|few
CASTQGSGANVLTF
TGTGCCAGCACCCAGGGGTCTGGGGCCAACGTCCTGACTTTC
>NA|TRBJ1-2|TRBV29-1|NA
CSVVSYQGISAGYTF
TGCAGCGTTGTAAGTTATCAGGGCATCTCGGCGGGCTACACCTTC
>NA|TRBJ1-2|TRBV4-1|NA
CASSHDRYGYTF
TGCGCCAGCAGCCACGATAGATATGGCTACACCTTC
>NA|TRBJ2-7|TRBV27|NA
CASSTQGRGEQYF
TGTGCCAGCAGCACGCAGGGGCGCGGGGAGCAGTACTTC
>NA|TRBJ1-1|TRBV18|few
CASSTNGDTEAFF
TGTGCCAGCTCAACCAACGGAGACACTGAAGCTTTCTTT
>NA|TRBJ2-5|TRBV6-5|NA
CASSERGLGTQYF
TGTGCCAGCAGTGAAAGAGGTTTGGGGACCCAGTACTTC
>NA|TRBJ2-2|TRBV4-1|NA
CASSKRDTNTGELFF
TGCGCCAGCAGCAAGAGGGACACAAACACCGGGGAGCTGTTTTTT
>TRBD1|TRBJ2-2|TRBV2|NA
CASRGEGAGRRELFF
TGTGCCAGCAGGGGCGAGGGGGCTGGACGGCGGGAGCTGTTTTTT
>TRBD2|TRBJ2-1|TRBV15|NA
CATGERGSSYNEQFF
TGTGCCACCGGCGAGCGGGGGAGCTCCTACAATGAGCAGTTCTTC
>NA|TRBJ1-1|TRBV6-5|few
CASSYSLGAPTAFF
TGTGCCAGCAGTTACTCGTTGGGGGCGCCAACAGCTTTCTTT